Given below is one T cell receptor (beta chain) in context. The target antigen is unknown. The data were taken from a study of Ad26.COV2.S vaccination and SARS-CoV-2 variants. About the study: The donor participated in the COV1001 trial, in its Ad26.COV2.S arm. Participants got Ad26.COV2.S intramuscularly, once or twice 56 days apart. Regarding the study as a whole: Vaccine and placebo recipients had comparable breadth of non-spike TCRs. Considerable breadth of spike-specific CD8+ and CD4+ T cell responses has reportedly been documented following vaccination.

The repertoire was sequenced with immunoSEQ multiplex PCR; TCRdb's copy has only in-frame clones and lacks some. Of fewer than 900,000 clones listed, about 90% were seen once; the top ten hold approximately 1.5%. Treatment in this sample: roughly 19 received Ad26.COV2.S at low or high dose, single or two shots; 5 received placebo; per-sample allocation not given. Vaccine and placebo recipients were sampled on day 63 after the first injection. The germline V gene encodes CDR1 SGHTA and CDR2 FQGNSA. The CDR3 runs 13 residues. The V and J ends lost 5 bases and 8 bases respectively, with 13 bases between them.

The material sequenced was peripheral blood, taken in a trial of Ad26.COV2.S vaccine versus placebo. The clonotype comes from a person between 18 and 60 years old who received the Ad26.COV2.S COVID-19 vaccine or a placebo. The chain carries TRBV7-2 and TRBJ1-3; D remains ambiguous. The CDR3, as DNA: TGTGCCAGCAGCCTATGGACTGGGGACACCATATATTTT. Translating gives CASSLWTGDTIYF.